The 18 T cell receptor beta chains below were found in one sample sequenced in a study of vaccination and CD4 T cells after COVID-19. What these receptors recognize is not known. This sample's treatment: approximately 11-day PBMC culture with coronavirus spike peptide pools or control peptides (ViraFEST assay). CD4+ T cells that had been cultured provided DNA sequenced with the Oncomine TCR Beta short-read assay. Each CDR3 protein gets one entry after TCRdb re-called the PCR reads with MiXCR. The sample includes approximately 12,000 distinct CDR3 sequences, roughly 30% of them seen just once. Sequencing used CD4+ T cells from blood, cultured in vitro, obtained after SARS-CoV-2 vaccination. The origin of the receptors is a human donor who had recovered from COVID-19.

There are a few counts of this clonotype. This rearrangement joins TRBV5-1 to TRBJ2-7; TRBD1 or TRBD2 may be the D gene (5 bases each). This CDR3 is 14 amino acids long. Trimming removed 0 bases at V and 7 bases at J, with 14 bases between. The germline gives CDR1 SGHRS, CDR2 YFSETQ. CDR3 amino acids: CASSLVGAVWEQYF. CDR3 nucleotide sequence: TGCGCCAGCAGCTTGGTCGGGGCAGTGTGGGAGCAGTACTTC.

The chain joins TRBV21-1 to TRBJ2-7; TRBD1, as called in the table, went unchecked against the DNA. TRBV21-1 is termed a pseudogene. The CDR3 is 14 residues long. CDR3 coding DNA: TGTGCCAGCAGCACCCGGGAGTACTCCTACGAGCAGTACTTC. It translates to CASSTREYSYEQYF.

By sample share, this clonotype is medium-sized. The chain recombines TRBV6-2 or TRBV6-3 with TRBJ2-7; TRBD2 aligns across 13 bases. CDR1 and CDR2 (germline): MNHEY, SVGEGT. V gave up 6 bases and J gave up 3 bases; unmatched junction bases: 5. The CDR3 runs to 15 residues. The CDR3 DNA reads TGTGCCAGCAGCCTGGGACTAGCGGGATTCTACGAGCAGTACTTC. Translating it yields CASSLGLAGFYEQYF.

This clonotype was counted only a few times. J is TRBJ2-1 and V is TRBV5-4, with 7 positions matching TRBD2. The length of the CDR3 is 17 residues. The germline V gene encodes CDR1 SGHNT and CDR2 YYREEE (reference sequence). Losses at the gene ends were 2 bases for V and 0 bases for J; bases not matched to a gene: 8. The CDR3 is CASSLLVTSSSYNEQFF. The CDR3 bases are TGTGCCAGCAGCTTACTGGTGACTAGCAGCTCCTACAATGAGCAGTTCTTC.

The chain uses TRBV6-1 and TRBJ1-3, with D possibly matching TRBD1 (5 bases). Germline-derived CDR1 and CDR2 are MNHNS and SASEGT. The CDR3 has 16 amino acids. Between the trimmed V and J ends, which lost 0 bases and 4 bases, there was a span of 13 bases. This CDR3 is CASSEAHRRPGNTIYF. For the CDR3, the DNA is TGTGCCAGCAGTGAAGCCCACAGGAGGCCGGGAAACACCATATATTTT.

This clonotype was detected a few times. J is TRBJ1-6 and V is TRBV20-1; D is ambiguous. The V end was cut by 5 bases, the J end by 6 bases, with 11 bases between. Germline CDR1 reads DFQATT; CDR2 reads SNEGSKA (reference sequence). CDR3 length: 13 residues. The CDR3 loop reads CSALGVPNSPLHF. The CDR3 DNA sequence: TGCAGTGCTCTGGGAGTGCCTAATTCACCCCTCCACTTT.

This clonotype was observed a single time. V and J are TRBV28 and TRBJ2-1; TRBD1 is a possible D gene (6 bases). The J call is doubtful: the DNA matches TRBJ2-7 better. The germline V gene encodes CDR1 MDHEN and CDR2 SYDVKM. The CDR3 length is 13 residues. The CDR3 nucleotides read TGTGCCAGTATACCGGGACAAGGGGGCGAGCAGTACTTC. Protein sequence: CASIPGQGGEQYF.

On this clonotype: Relative to the germline gene, one junction end is altered; a read error may explain this. The CDR3 region has the DNA TGTGCTAGCAGCTTAGGGAGAGCCCGAACGGATACGCAGTATTTT. Translating gives CASSLGRARTDTQYF. This sequence joins TRBV7-7 and TRBJ2-3, with D perhaps TRBD2 (5 bases). The CDR3 is made up of 15 amino acids. Germline V gene sequence: CDR1 SSHAT, CDR2 FNYEAQ (reference sequence).

This clonotype was detected a few times. The chain is built from TRBV15 and TRBJ2-1; 8 nucleotides line up with TRBD2. The CDR3 consists of 15 residues. The V gene end was trimmed by 0 bases and the J gene end by 9 bases; junction bases not matched to a gene: 7. The germline gives CDR1 LNHNV, CDR2 YYDKDF (reference sequence). The CDR3 spells CATSREGTRGFEQFF. The CDR3 bases are TGTGCCACCAGCAGAGAAGGGACTAGGGGCTTTGAGCAGTTCTTC. The full variable domain, completed using reference TRBV15 and TRBJ2-1, is DAMVIQNPRYQVTQFGKPVTLSCSQTLNHNVMYWYQQKSSQAPKLLFHYYDKDFNNEADTPDNFQSRRPNTSFCFLDIRSPGLGDTAMYLCATSREGTRGFEQFFGPGTRLTVL.

Here the CDR3 reads CASSWASPGGNTIYF. As DNA, the CDR3 is TGTGCCAGCAGCTGGGCCTCCCCGGGAGGAAACACCATATATTTT. The rearrangement joins TRBV7-8 to TRBJ1-3; D remains ambiguous. There are 15 residues in the CDR3. V was pared by 4 bases and J by 4 bases, with 14 bases between. CDR1 is SGHVS, CDR2 FQNEAQ, per germline.

This chain connects TRBV12-3 or TRBV12-4 to TRBJ1-2; the match to TRBD1 covers 9 bases. CDR3 size: 15 residues. Trimming cost V 6 bases and J 7 bases; bases outside gene matches: 12. This CDR3 is CASSPPGTGMTGYTF. The DNA for the CDR3 is TGTGCCAGCAGCCCTCCGGGGACAGGGATGACTGGCTACACCTTC.

V and J are TRBV7-8 and TRBJ2-1; 8 nucleotides align to TRBD2. This CDR3 has 16 residues. The J segment lost 8 bases and the V segment lost 0 bases, leaving 9 bases of the junction unmatched. Looked up from germline, CDR1 is SGHVS and CDR2 is FQNEAQ. For the CDR3, the DNA is TGTGCCAGCAGCTTAGCGGGACTAGTTTCTCCCCATGAGCAGTTCTTC. This codes for CASSLAGLVSPHEQFF.

This clonotype was seen only a few times. The chain joins TRBV7-2 to TRBJ2-1; D is perhaps TRBD1 (6 bases). Germline V gene data show CDR1 as SGHTA and CDR2 as FQGNSA. Trimming removed 5 bases from V and 15 bases from J, with 17 bases in between. This CDR3 contains 12 residues. The CDR3 reads CASSLTGREVFF. DNA for the CDR3: TGTGCCAGCAGCCTCACAGGGCGTGAGGTGTTCTTC.

This clonotype has more than one count but fewer than ten. The rearrangement joins TRBV7-9 to TRBJ2-7, with TRBD2 matching over 7 bases. This CDR3 spans 14 amino acids. The V and J ends lost 4 bases and 2 bases, in that order; junction bases with no gene match: 5. Germline V gives CDR1 SEHNR, CDR2 FQNEAQ (reference sequence). The CDR3 sequence: CASSWAGDPYEQYF. Here the CDR3 DNA reads TGTGCCAGCAGCTGGGCGGGGGATCCCTACGAGCAGTACTTC.

This clonotype appeared a few times. The chain links TRBV5-1 to TRBJ1-2; a possible D gene is TRBD1 (6 bases). Germline-derived CDR1 and CDR2 are SGHRS and YFSETQ. This CDR3 spans 14 amino acids. The V and J ends lost 4 bases and 4 bases respectively, with 14 bases between them. The CDR3 nucleotides read TGCGCCAGCAGCCAACAGACAGGACTCTATGGCTACACCTTC. Amino acids: CASSQQTGLYGYTF. Based on the CDR3 plus reference TRBV5-1 and TRBJ1-2, the full variable domain is KAGVTQTPRYLIKTRGQQVTLSCSPISGHRSVSWYQQTPGQGLQFLFEYFSETQRNKGNFPGRFSGRQFSNSRSEMNVSTLELGDSALYLCASSQQTGLYGYTFGSGTRLTVV.

Within the sample, this clonotype is medium-sized (0.01 to 0.1%). This chain uses TRBV5-5 with TRBJ1-1; 7 bases agree with TRBD1. This CDR3 spans 16 amino acids. Germline CDR1 SGHKS, CDR2 YYEKEE (reference sequence). With V trimmed by 2 bases and J by 1 base, 8 bases remained unmatched. In DNA form, the CDR3 reads TGTGCCAGCAGCTTTGATGGAGGGGGCCCGAACACTGAAGCTTTCTTT. Its translation: CASSFDGGGPNTEAFF.

This chain joins TRBV12-3 or TRBV12-4 and TRBJ2-7; no clear D. V lost 6 bases, J lost 6 bases, and 9 bases lay in between. The CDR3 is made up of 11 amino acids. In DNA, the CDR3 is TGTGCCAGCAGCTCCCCCGGCGAGCAGTACTTC. Residues: CASSSPGEQYF.

CDR3 in DNA: TGTGCCAGCAGTTTACGGGTTGGCCTCTCTGGGGCCAACGTCCTGACTTTC. As protein: CASSLRVGLSGANVLTF. The chain carries TRBV27 and TRBJ2-6; no firm D call. The CDR3 is 17 amino acids. The V end was cut by 2 bases, the J end by 0 bases, with 11 bases between. Germline CDR1 is MNHEY and CDR2 is SMNVEV (reference sequence).